The source of this TCR beta chain is a study of T-cell reconstitution after alpha-beta-depleted transplantation in children. In its sample, this clonotype was seen a few times. TCRbeta library construction was performed incorporating unique molecular identifiers. TCRdb re-analysed the PCR reads in MiXCR, keeping a single row per CDR3 protein. The table has some 550,000 distinct CDR3 sequences, around 17% seen once. The receptor's source is a human donor who donated a stem cell graft to a child with acute lymphoblastic leukemia. The sequencing used PBMCs from the stem cell graft donor, collected from the stem cell graft.

The chain's CDR3 is CASSTERITDTQYF. CDR3 DNA sequence: TGTGCCAGTAGTACGGAGCGGATCACAGATACGCAGTATTTT. This chain links TRBV19 with TRBJ2-3; D may be TRBD2 (5 bases). Trimming stripped 4 bases from V and 2 bases from J, with 10 bases between. CDR1 LNHDA and CDR2 SQIVND come from the germline V gene (reference sequence). The CDR3 spans 14 residues.